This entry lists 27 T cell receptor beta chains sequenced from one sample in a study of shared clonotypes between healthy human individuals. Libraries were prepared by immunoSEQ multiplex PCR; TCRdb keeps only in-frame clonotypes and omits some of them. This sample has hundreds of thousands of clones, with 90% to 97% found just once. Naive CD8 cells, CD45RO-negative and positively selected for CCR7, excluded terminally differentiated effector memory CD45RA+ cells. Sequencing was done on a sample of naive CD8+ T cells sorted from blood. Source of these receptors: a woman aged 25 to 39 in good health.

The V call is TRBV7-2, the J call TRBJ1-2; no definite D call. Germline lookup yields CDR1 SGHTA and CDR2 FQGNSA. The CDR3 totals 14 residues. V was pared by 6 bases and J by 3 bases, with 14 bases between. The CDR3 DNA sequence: TGTGCCAGCAGTTCCAATCGGGGAGACTATGGCTACACCTTC. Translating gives CASSSNRGDYGYTF.

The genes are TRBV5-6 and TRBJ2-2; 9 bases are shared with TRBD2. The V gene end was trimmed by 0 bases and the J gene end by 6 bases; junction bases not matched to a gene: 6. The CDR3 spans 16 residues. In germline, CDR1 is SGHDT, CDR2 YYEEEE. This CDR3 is CASSLGLAGSPGELFF. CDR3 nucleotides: TGTGCCAGCAGCTTGGGCCTAGCGGGATCCCCCGGGGAGCTGTTTTTT.

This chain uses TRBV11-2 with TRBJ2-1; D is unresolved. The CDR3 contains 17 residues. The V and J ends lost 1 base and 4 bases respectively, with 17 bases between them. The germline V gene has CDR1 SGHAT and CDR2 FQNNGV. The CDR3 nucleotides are TGTGCCAGCAGCTTAGTACCCCAGGACCTAATATACAATGAGCAGTTCTTC. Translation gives CASSLVPQDLIYNEQFF.

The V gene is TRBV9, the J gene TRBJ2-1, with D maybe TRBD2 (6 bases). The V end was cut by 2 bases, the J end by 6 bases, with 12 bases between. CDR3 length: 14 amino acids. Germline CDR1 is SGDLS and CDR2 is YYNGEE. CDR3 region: CASSVSGGFNEQFF. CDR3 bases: TGTGCCAGCAGCGTCTCCGGGGGTTTCAATGAGCAGTTCTTC.

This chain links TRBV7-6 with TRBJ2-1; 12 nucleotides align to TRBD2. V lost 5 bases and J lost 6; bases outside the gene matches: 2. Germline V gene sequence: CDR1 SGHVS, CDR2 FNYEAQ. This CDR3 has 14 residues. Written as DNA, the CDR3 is TGTGCCAGCAGCGCGGGACTAGCGGGCAATGAGCAGTTCTTC. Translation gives CASSAGLAGNEQFF.

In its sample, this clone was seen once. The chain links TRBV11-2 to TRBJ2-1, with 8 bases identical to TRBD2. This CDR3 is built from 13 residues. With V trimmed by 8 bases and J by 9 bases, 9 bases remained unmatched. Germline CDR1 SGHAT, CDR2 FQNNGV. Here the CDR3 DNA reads TGTGCCAGCCGCCGGGAGGGCCTAGGTGAGCAGTTCTTC. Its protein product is CASRREGLGEQFF.

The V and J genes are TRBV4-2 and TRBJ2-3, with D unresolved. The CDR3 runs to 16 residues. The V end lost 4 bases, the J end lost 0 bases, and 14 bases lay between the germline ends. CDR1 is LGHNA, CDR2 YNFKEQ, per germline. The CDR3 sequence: CASSPLGSSSTDTQYF. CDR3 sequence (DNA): TGTGCCAGCAGCCCTCTAGGTTCTTCTAGCACAGATACGCAGTATTTT.

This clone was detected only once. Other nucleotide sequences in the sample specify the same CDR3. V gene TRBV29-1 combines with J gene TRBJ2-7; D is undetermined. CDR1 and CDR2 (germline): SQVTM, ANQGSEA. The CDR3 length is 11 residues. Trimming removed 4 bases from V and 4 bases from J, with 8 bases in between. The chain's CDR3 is CSVVDGYEQYF. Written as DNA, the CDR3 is TGCAGCGTTGTCGACGGATACGAGCAGTACTTC.

The DNA of the CDR3 is TGTGCCAGCAGTTTAAGCGGGTACCAAGAGACCCAGTACTTC. Protein product: CASSLSGYQETQYF. V gene TRBV28 combines with J gene TRBJ2-5; possible D gene TRBD2, 6 bases. Trimming took 2 bases from V and 0 from J, leaving 7 bases between them. Germline CDR1 is MDHEN and CDR2 is SYDVKM. This CDR3 contains 14 residues.

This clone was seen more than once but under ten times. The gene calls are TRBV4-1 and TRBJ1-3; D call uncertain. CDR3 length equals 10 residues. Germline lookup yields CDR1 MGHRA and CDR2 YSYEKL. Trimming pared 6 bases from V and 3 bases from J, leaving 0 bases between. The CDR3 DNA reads TGCGCCAGCAGTGGAAACACCATATATTTT. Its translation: CASSGNTIYF.

The CDR3 sequence: CASFGGPKPEQFF. The CDR3 DNA sequence: TGTGCCAGCTTCGGAGGGCCCAAACCTGAGCAGTTCTTC. The rearrangement links TRBV5-4 to TRBJ2-1; D possibly corresponds to TRBD2 (6 bases). V was pared by 7 bases and J by 9 bases, with 17 bases between. CDR1 is SGHNT and CDR2 is YYREEE in the germline V gene (reference sequence). This CDR3 comprises 13 residues.

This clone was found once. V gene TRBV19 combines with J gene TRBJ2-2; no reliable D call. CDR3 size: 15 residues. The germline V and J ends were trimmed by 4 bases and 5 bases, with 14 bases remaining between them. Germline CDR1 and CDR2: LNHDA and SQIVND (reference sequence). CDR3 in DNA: TGTGCCAGTAGTACCACCCTGGGAATTACCGGGGAGCTGTTTTTT. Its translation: CASSTTLGITGELFF. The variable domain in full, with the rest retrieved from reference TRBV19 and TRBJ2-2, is DGGITQSPKYLFRKEGQNVTLSCEQNLNHDAMYWYRQDPGQGLRLIYYSQIVNDFQKGDIAEGYSVSREKKESFPLTVTSAQKNPTAFYLCASSTTLGITGELFFGEGSRLTVL.

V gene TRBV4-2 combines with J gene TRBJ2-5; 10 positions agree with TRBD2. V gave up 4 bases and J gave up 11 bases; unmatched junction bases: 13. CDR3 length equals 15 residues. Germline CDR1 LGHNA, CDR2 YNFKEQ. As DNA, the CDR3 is TGTGCCAGCAGCCCTCCCACTAGCGGGATGTATGAGCAGTACTTC. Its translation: CASSPPTSGMYEQYF.

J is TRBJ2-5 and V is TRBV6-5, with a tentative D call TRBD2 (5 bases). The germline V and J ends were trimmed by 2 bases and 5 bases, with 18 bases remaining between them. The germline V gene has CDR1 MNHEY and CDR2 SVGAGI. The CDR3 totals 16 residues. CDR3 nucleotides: TGTGCCAGCAGTTACGGGCAGCAGGAGGATTGGGAGACCCAGTACTTC. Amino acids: CASSYGQQEDWETQYF.

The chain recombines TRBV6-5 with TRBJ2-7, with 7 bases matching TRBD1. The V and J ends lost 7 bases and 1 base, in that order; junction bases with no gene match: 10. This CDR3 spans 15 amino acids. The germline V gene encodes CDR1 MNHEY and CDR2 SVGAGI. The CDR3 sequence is CASTNSDRPSYEQYF. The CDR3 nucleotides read TGTGCCAGCACCAATTCGGACAGGCCGTCCTACGAGCAGTACTTC.

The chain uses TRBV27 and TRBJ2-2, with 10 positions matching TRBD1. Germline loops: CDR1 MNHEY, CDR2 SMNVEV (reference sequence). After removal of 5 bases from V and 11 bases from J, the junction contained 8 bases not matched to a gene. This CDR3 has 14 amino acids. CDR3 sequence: CASSITGTGVELFF. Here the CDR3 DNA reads TGTGCCAGCAGTATCACCGGGACAGGGGTTGAGCTGTTTTTT.

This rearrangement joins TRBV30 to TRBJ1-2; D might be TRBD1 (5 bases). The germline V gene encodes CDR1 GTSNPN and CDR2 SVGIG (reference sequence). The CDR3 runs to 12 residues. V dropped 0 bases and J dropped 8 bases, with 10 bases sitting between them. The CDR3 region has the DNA TGTGCCTGGAGTGTATCCAGGGCAGGCTACACCTTC. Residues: CAWSVSRAGYTF.

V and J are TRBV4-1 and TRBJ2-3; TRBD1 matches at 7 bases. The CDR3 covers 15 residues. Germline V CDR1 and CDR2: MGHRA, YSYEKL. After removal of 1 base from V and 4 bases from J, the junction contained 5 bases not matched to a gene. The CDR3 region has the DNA TGCGCCAGCAGCCAAGTTGACAGGGTCCCAGATACGCAGTATTTT. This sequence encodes CASSQVDRVPDTQYF.

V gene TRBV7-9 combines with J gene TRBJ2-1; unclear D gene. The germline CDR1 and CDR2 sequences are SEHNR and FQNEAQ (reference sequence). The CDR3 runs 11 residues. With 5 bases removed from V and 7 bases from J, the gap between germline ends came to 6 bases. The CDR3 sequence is CASSRLNEQFF. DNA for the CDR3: TGTGCCAGCAGCCGACTTAATGAGCAGTTCTTC.

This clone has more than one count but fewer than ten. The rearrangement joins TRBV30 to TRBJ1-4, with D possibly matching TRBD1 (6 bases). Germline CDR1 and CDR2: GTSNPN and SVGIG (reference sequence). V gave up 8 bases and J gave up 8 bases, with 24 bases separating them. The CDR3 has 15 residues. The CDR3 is CAVFGGQTRREKLFF. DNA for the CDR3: TGTGCCGTATTCGGGGGGCAGACTAGGCGGGAAAAACTGTTTTTT.

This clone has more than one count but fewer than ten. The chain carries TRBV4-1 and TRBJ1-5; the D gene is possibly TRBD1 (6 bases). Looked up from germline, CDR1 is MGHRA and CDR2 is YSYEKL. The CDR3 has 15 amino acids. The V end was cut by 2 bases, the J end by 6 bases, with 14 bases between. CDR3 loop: CASSQRQAESQPQHF. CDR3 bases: TGCGCCAGCAGCCAAAGACAGGCCGAATCTCAGCCCCAGCATTTT.

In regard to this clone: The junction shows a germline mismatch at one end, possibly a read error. CDR3 amino acids: CASSLAGNDKLFF. CDR3 nucleotides: TGTGCCAGCAGTTTGGCTGGGAATGACAAACTGTTTTTT. This chain uses TRBV28 with TRBJ1-4; D unresolved. CDR3 length equals 13 residues. CDR1 is MDHEN, CDR2 SYDVKM, per germline.

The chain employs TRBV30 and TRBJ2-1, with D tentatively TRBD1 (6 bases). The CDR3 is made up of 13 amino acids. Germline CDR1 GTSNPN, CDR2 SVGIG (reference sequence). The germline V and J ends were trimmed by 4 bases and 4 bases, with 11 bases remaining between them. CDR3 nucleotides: TGTGCCTGGAACAGGGAGTCTTACAATGAGCAGTTCTTC. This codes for CAWNRESYNEQFF. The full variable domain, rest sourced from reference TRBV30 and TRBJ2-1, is SQTIHQWPATLVQPVGSPLSLECTVEGTSNPNLYWYRQAAGRGLQLLFYSVGIGQISSEVPQNLSASRPQDRQFILSSKKLLLSDSGFYLCAWNRESYNEQFFGPGTRLTVL.

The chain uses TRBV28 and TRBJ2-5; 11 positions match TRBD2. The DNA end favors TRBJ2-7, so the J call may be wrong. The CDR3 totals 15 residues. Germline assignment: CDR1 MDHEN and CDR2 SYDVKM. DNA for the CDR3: TGTGCCAGCAGTTTACAACTAGCGGGAGAAAACGAGCAGTACTTC. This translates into CASSLQLAGENEQYF.

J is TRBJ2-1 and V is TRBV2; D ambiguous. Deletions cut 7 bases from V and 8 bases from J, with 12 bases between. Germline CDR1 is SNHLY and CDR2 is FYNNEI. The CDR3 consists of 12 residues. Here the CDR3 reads CASNEDRDEQFF. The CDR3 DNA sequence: TGTGCCAGCAATGAGGATAGGGATGAGCAGTTCTTC.

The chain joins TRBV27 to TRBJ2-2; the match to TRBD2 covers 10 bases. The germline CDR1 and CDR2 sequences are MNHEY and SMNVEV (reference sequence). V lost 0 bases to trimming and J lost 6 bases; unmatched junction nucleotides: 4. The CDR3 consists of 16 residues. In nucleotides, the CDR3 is TGTGCCAGCAGTTTATCTCTGGGACTAGCGTCCGGGGAGCTGTTTTTT. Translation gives CASSLSLGLASGELFF.

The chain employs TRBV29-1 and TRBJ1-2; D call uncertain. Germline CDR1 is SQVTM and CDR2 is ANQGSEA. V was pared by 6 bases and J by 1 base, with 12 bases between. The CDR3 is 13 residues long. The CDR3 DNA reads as TGCAGCGTAGTCCCCGGGGATAACTATGGCTACACCTTC. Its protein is CSVVPGDNYGYTF.